Shown below are 11 T cell receptor beta chains from a single sample sequenced in a study of response to subunit inactivated influenza vaccine. MiXCR, applied by TCRdb to the RT-PCR reads, yields one record per CDR3 protein. The sample shows 530,000 or so distinct CDR3 sequences, about 25% of them seen only once. Sequences were derived from CD4+ T cells sorted from PBMCs, sampled 4 to 6 days after vaccination. These receptor sequences come from a middle-aged man who received an inactivated influenza vaccine.

This clonotype came up a few times. The chain recombines TRBV28 with TRBJ2-7; D call uncertain. The CDR3 consists of 16 residues. The germline CDR1 and CDR2 sequences are MDHEN and SYDVKM. The V and J ends lost 4 bases and 4 bases respectively, with 20 bases between them. The CDR3 region has the DNA TGTGCCAGCAGTTCGCCTGACGGCAGGCTGTTTTACGAGCAGTACTTC. Encoded protein: CASSSPDGRLFYEQYF. Filled out from reference TRBV28 and TRBJ2-7, the complete variable domain reads DVKVTQSSRYLVKRTGEKVFLECVQDMDHENMFWYRQDPGLGLRLIYFSYDVKMKEKGDIPEGYSVSREKKERFSLILESASTNQTSMYLCASSSPDGRLFYEQYFGPGTRLTVT.

The table lists this clonotype with a few counts. The V gene is TRBV7-9, the J gene TRBJ2-1; no clear D gene. This CDR3 has 11 residues. CDR1 and CDR2 (germline): SEHNR, FQNEAQ (reference sequence). Trimming cost V 8 bases and J 7 bases, with 9 bases left between them. This chain's CDR3 is CASGIENEQFF. The CDR3 coding sequence is TGTGCCAGCGGTATTGAGAATGAGCAGTTCTTC.

This clonotype appeared once. V gene TRBV5-1 combines with J gene TRBJ2-5, with TRBD2 matching over 8 bases. Trimming at V came to 4 bases and at J to 5 bases, leaving 7 bases not matched to a gene. Germline CDR1 reads SGHRS; CDR2 reads YFSETQ. The CDR3 extends over 14 amino acids. CDR3 loop: CASSGAGGGETQYF. In nucleotides, the CDR3 is TGCGCCAGCAGCGGGGCGGGAGGCGGTGAGACCCAGTACTTC.

Comment on this clonotype: The junction and the germline gene differ at one end; a read error may be behind it. The chain employs TRBV4-2 and TRBJ1-1, with a weak D call TRBD1 (5 bases). This CDR3 is built from 15 residues. In germline, CDR1 is LGHNA, CDR2 YNFKEQ. The CDR3 region is CASSRGGTMNAEAFF. DNA of the CDR3: TGTGCCAGCAGCCGGGGGGGGACCATGAACGCTGAAGCTTTCTTT.

This clonotype was picked up a small number of times. This rearrangement joins TRBV27 to TRBJ1-4; 7 nucleotides agree with TRBD1. The CDR3 runs 13 residues. The V segment lost 4 bases and the J segment 7 bases; nucleotides outside the gene matches: 3. Germline V gene lookup returns CDR1 MNHEY and CDR2 SMNVEV (reference sequence). The CDR3 coding sequence is TGTGCCAGCAGTTCCTGGACAGGTGAAAAACTGTTTTTT. Residues: CASSSWTGEKLFF.

V gene TRBV9 combines with J gene TRBJ2-5, with 8 bases lining up with TRBD2. Trimming removed 2 bases from V and 2 bases from J; junction bases left unmatched: 2. CDR1 is SGDLS, CDR2 YYNGEE, per germline. The CDR3 totals 14 residues. The CDR3 loop is CASSVRGGQETQYF. CDR3 nucleotide sequence: TGTGCCAGCAGCGTCCGGGGGGGGCAAGAGACCCAGTACTTC.

This clonotype was detected a few times. The V gene is TRBV12-3 or TRBV12-4, the J gene TRBJ1-4, with D uncertain. CDR3 length equals 14 residues. The V and J ends lost 3 bases and 5 bases respectively, with 10 bases between them. The CDR3 coding sequence is TGTGCCAGCAGTTTGATCAGCATGAATGAAAAACTGTTTTTT. Residues: CASSLISMNEKLFF.

This clonotype was counted between two and nine times. This chain uses TRBV24-1 with TRBJ2-7, with TRBD2 identical over 7 bases. In germline, CDR1 is KGHDR, CDR2 SFDVKD. The CDR3 runs 14 residues. V was pared by 5 bases and J by 4 bases, with 7 bases of the junction left unmatched. This CDR3 is CATSGSAGPYEQYF. CDR3 nucleotides: TGTGCCACCAGTGGATCAGCGGGGCCTTACGAGCAGTACTTC.

A few counts support this clonotype. This chain links TRBV2 with TRBJ2-5; D ambiguous. V lost 6 bases, J lost 3 bases, and 8 bases lay in between. The germline gives CDR1 SNHLY, CDR2 FYNNEI. The CDR3 is 12 residues long. CDR3 in amino acids: CASRVQEETQYF. The CDR3 DNA is TGTGCCAGCAGGGTCCAAGAAGAGACCCAGTACTTC.

The V call is TRBV5-1, the J call TRBJ1-6, with unresolved D. The CDR3 contains 16 residues. Trimming left V 0 bases short and J 9 bases short, with 16 bases between. CDR1 is SGHRS and CDR2 is YFSETQ in the germline V gene. The CDR3 loop reads CASSLVPRPGISPLHF. Written as DNA, the CDR3 is TGCGCCAGCAGCTTGGTTCCCCGGCCCGGAATTTCACCCCTCCACTTT.

This clonotype occurred a few times. V usage is TRBV7-2 and J usage is TRBJ2-1; D gene ambiguous. The CDR3 runs 14 residues. Looked up from germline, CDR1 is SGHTA and CDR2 is FQGNSA. V was pared by 2 bases and J by 6 bases, with 11 bases between. CDR3: CASSLMDHGNEQFF. DNA for the CDR3: TGTGCCAGCAGCTTAATGGACCATGGCAATGAGCAGTTCTTC.